One T cell receptor (beta chain) is described in this entry. This clone was observed once. No cognate antigen has been identified for it. No much larger clonotype is one base removed from it; base qualities were not supplied. The data were obtained in a study of OX40 agonist ivuxolimab in advanced cancers. About the investigation overall: Ivuxolimab was a fully human IgG2 agonistic monoclonal antibody targeting the costimulatory receptor OX40 (CD134). Partial responses occurred in three dose-escalation patients: two with cutaneous melanoma and one with hepatocellular carcinoma. Intravenous ivuxolimab was administered to patients every 2 weeks at six dose levels: 0.01, 0.1, 0.3, 1.5, 3 and 10 mg/kg. Peripheral TCRbeta sequencing aimed to test whether ivuxolimab altered TCR sequence diversity and caused clonal T-cell expansion. The dose-escalation cohort was 80% to 90% male with a mean age of roughly 60 years, ranging from roughly 20 to 80. The paper reports the monotherapy dose-escalation portion (N of about 47 patients) of the phase I ivuxolimab trial. Prior anti-PD-1, anti-PD-L1 or anti-CTLA-4 therapy was permitted, and about two fifths of dose-escalation patients had received checkpoint inhibitors. Among the approximately 50 dose-escalation patients, around 20 had hepatocellular carcinoma, 15 or so melanoma, 9 renal cell carcinoma and 9 head and neck cancer. On the study overall, not on this receptor specifically: The antigen specificity of the clonally expanded peripheral T cells was not determined. In the 0.1-3.0 mg/kg groups, partial responders were among the patients with the lowest normalized peripheral clonal expansion, particularly in CD8+ T cells. After ivuxolimab, expanded clones were on average more numerous among CD8+ T cells than among CD4+ T cells. At doses of 0.1 to 3.0 mg/kg, clonal expansion of both CD4+ and CD8+ T cells in blood was seen between baseline and week 6. Low levels of normalized T-cell clonal expansion were also seen in some nonresponding patients.

Genomic DNA was extracted from sorted cells for sequencing of the TCRbeta CDR3 region. The immunoSEQ Assay was used for sequencing of TCRbeta CDR3 regions. TCRdb stores this immuneACCESS table with in-frame sequences only. Part of the clones is absent; in the studies checked, under half of the shortfall reflects unresolved V genes, and no reason is known for the rest. A total of roughly 58,000 clones appear in this sample, 93% of them only once. The ten top clones hold 18% of the sample. The trial excluded patients who had a history of autoimmune disease or who were on systemic immunosuppression. Peripheral blood for TCR sequencing was drawn from every dose cohort at baseline, at cycle 4 day 1 and at cycle 7 day 1. The samples were drawn from a first-in-human, open-label, multicenter phase I dose-escalation trial of ivuxolimab. Adults with locally advanced or metastatic melanoma, renal cell carcinoma, hepatocellular carcinoma or head and neck squamous cell carcinoma were enrolled in the trial. Before TCR sequencing, CD4+ T cells and CD8+ T cells were sorted from peripheral blood as separate populations.

Inclusive of the bounding cysteine and phenylalanine, the CDR3 is 13 residues long. CDR3 DNA only is kept here, 39 bases in frame from base 1. Trimming costs V 2 bases and J 6 bases, and their ends lie 8 bases apart. Via the germline V gene, CDR1 is MDHEN and CDR2 SYDVKM. The chain couples TRBV28 to TRBJ1-5; there is no confident call for the D gene. This clonotype was sampled from an adult with an advanced solid tumor such as melanoma, head and neck, liver or kidney cancer. Sample: CD4+ or CD8+ T cells sorted from blood, taken in a trial of the OX40 agonist ivuxolimab. The DNA sequence is TGTGCCAGCAGTTTAGGCAGTTCTCAGCCCCAGCATTTT. Translated, it reads CASSLGSSQPQHF.